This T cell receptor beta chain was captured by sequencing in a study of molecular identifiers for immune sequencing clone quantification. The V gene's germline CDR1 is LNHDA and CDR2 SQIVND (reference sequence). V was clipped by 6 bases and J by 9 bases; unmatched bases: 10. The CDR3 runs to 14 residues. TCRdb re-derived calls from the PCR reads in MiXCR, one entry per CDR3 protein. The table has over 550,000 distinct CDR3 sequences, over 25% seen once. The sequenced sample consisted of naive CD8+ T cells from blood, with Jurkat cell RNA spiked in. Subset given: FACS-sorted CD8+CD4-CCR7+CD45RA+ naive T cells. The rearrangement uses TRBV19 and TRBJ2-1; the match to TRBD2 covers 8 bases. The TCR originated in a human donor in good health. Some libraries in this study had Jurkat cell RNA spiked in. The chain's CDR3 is CASRPGLEFGEQFF. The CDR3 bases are TGTGCCAGTAGACCGGGACTAGAATTCGGTGAGCAGTTCTTC.